This T cell receptor (beta chain) is drawn from a study of human thymus T cells. The study's findings and limits: Overlap was high between thymic repertoires from unrelated individuals, as reported in related research. What appeared biased in thymic and blood repertoires was the usage of V and J genes.

The study used thymus tissue resected during corrective heart surgery. The CDR3 sequence is 16 residues long. About this clone: Its antigen remains unidentified.

Using immunoSEQ multiplex PCR, the repertoire was profiled, and TCRdb retains in-frame clones only, with some absent. This sample has around 70,000 clones, with around 95% found just once. Sequencing was done on a sample of thymus tissue. The chain uses TRBV21-1 and TRBJ1-2; TRBD1 is taken as the D call from the table, unchecked against the DNA. TRBV21-1 is a pseudogene. This TCR came from a girl in the first two years of life with a congenital heart defect but otherwise immunologically healthy. The CDR3 loop is CASSKEGQEINYGYTF. CDR3 nucleotides: TGTGCCAGCAGCAAAGAGGGGCAGGAGATAAACTATGGCTACACCTTC.